Shown below are 30 T cell receptor beta chains from a single sample sequenced in a study of T cells in Graves' hyperthyroidism and ophthalmopathy. Amplified regions were TCR beta CDR3 sequences from RNA transcripts. The primer set for the first-round RT-PCR of the TCR CDR3 was HTBI. Via MiXCR, TCRdb re-called the multiplex PCR reads, giving one row per CDR3 protein. The sample has fewer than 900,000 distinct CDR3 sequences; approximately 16% are singletons. The sequenced sample consisted of blood. All receptors come from a man aged 18 to 30 with Graves' hyperthyroidism.

This sequence joins TRBV27 and TRBJ1-2; a weak D match, TRBD1 (5 bases). There are 14 residues in the CDR3. Germline loops: CDR1 MNHEY, CDR2 SMNVEV (reference sequence). With 3 bases removed from V and 8 bases from J, the gap between germline ends came to 16 bases. The CDR3 sequence is CASSLGQGFRGYTF. The DNA of the CDR3 is TGTGCCAGCAGTTTGGGCCAGGGCTTTCGAGGCTACACCTTC.

This clonotype was observed a few times. The CDR3, as DNA: TGTGCCAGCAGCCCGATTGGGCTCAATCAGCCCCAGCATTTT. It yields the protein CASSPIGLNQPQHF. The J gene is TRBJ1-5, the V gene TRBV28; D remains ambiguous. V was shortened by 6 bases and J by 3 bases, with 12 bases between the two germline ends. Germline-derived CDR1 and CDR2 are MDHEN and SYDVKM. The CDR3 length is 14 residues.

This clonotype appeared a few times. The J gene is TRBJ2-3, the V gene TRBV6-1, with 12 nucleotides matching TRBD2. CDR1 is MNHNS, CDR2 SASEGT, per germline. This CDR3 region has 19 residues. V gave up 7 bases and J gave up 0 bases; unmatched junction bases: 14. For the CDR3, the DNA is TGTGCCAGCACTACCGTCACTAGCGGGAGGCCGAAAAGCACAGATACGCAGTATTTT. It is translated as CASTTVTSGRPKSTDTQYF.

This clonotype was counted between two and nine times. The CDR3 DNA reads TGTGCCAGCAGCTCTACCAGGGGGTACCACAGCTACACCTTC. It translates to CASSSTRGYHSYTF. The V gene is TRBV7-9, the J gene TRBJ1-2; 7 bases match TRBD1. CDR1 and CDR2 from the germline V gene are SEHNR and FQNEAQ (reference sequence). V was pared by 4 bases and J by 9 bases, with 11 bases of the junction left unmatched. The CDR3 has 14 amino acids.

V usage is TRBV27 and J usage is TRBJ2-3; D is perhaps TRBD2 (5 bases). CDR1 is MNHEY and CDR2 is SMNVEV in the germline V gene (reference sequence). Trimming took off 3 bases at V and 3 bases at J, with 16 bases between the two ends. This CDR3 has 16 residues. The CDR3 sequence: CASSFNERIRTDTQYF. The CDR3 DNA sequence: TGTGCCAGCAGTTTTAACGAGCGGATAAGAACAGATACGCAGTATTTT.

The chain joins TRBV28 to TRBJ1-1; tentative D call: TRBD1 (5 bases). The CDR3 contains 15 residues. V shed 6 bases and J shed 5 bases, with 19 bases lying between them. The germline V gene has CDR1 MDHEN and CDR2 SYDVKM. The CDR3 spells CASSRWRSGATEAFF. The CDR3 DNA reads TGTGCCAGCAGCCGATGGAGGTCCGGGGCGACTGAAGCTTTCTTT.

Here the CDR3 DNA reads TGTGCCACCAGAACCGTACAAACAACTAATGAAAAACTGTTTTTT. It translates to CATRTVQTTNEKLFF. The chain combines TRBV6-1 with TRBJ1-4, with D uncertain. CDR3 length: 15 amino acids. Germline V gene sequence: CDR1 MNHNS, CDR2 SASEGT. V was pared by 10 bases and J by 0 bases, with 15 bases between.

This clonotype was detected ten times or more. This rearrangement joins TRBV7-3 to TRBJ2-5; D not resolved. Germline lookup yields CDR1 SGHTA and CDR2 FQGTGA. V lost 2 bases and J 4 bases, leaving 8 bases between the germline ends. The CDR3 contains 13 residues. CDR3 residues: CASSLGVLETQYF. CDR3 coding DNA: TGTGCCAGCAGCTTAGGGGTTCTAGAGACCCAGTACTTC.

Only a few counts were recorded for this clonotype. CDR3 nucleotides: TGTGCCAGCACGGATTCGGACAGAGACCTTTGGCAGTACTTC. Residues: CASTDSDRDLWQYF. The rearrangement links TRBV7-8 to TRBJ2-7, with a weak D call TRBD1 (6 bases). Between the trimmed V and J ends, which lost 7 bases and 9 bases, there was a span of 22 bases. Germline V gene sequence: CDR1 SGHVS, CDR2 FQNEAQ. This CDR3 spans 14 amino acids.

The chain joins TRBV24-1 to TRBJ1-5; D remains unclear. The V end was cut by 5 bases, the J end by 3 bases, with 10 bases between. Looked up from germline, CDR1 is KGHDR and CDR2 is SFDVKD. The CDR3 totals 14 residues. The CDR3 coding sequence is TGTGCCACCAGTGCTCCGGGGATCAATCAGCCCCAGCATTTT. This gives the protein CATSAPGINQPQHF.

Comments on this clonotype: This clone may be a read error of a much larger clone one base away. The chain uses TRBV20-1 and TRBJ2-5; tentative D call: TRBD2 (5 bases). Per the germline V gene, CDR1 is DFQATT and CDR2 is SNEGSKA (reference sequence). The CDR3 runs 15 residues. This CDR3 is CSTRDGLRLHETQYF. Written as DNA, the CDR3 is TGCAGTACTAGAGATGGGTTGCGTTTGCACGAGACCCAGTACTTC.

This clonotype has a count of ten or more. The rearrangement uses TRBV2 and TRBJ1-1, with TRBD1 matching over 10 bases. Germline V lookup: CDR1 SNHLY, CDR2 FYNNEI. The CDR3 covers 13 residues. V shed 6 bases, J shed 5 bases, and the junction held 3 bases outside the gene matches. Here the CDR3 reads CASRDRGWTEAFF. The CDR3 bases are TGTGCCAGCAGGGACAGGGGGTGGACTGAAGCTTTCTTT.

This clonotype has ten or more counts. This rearrangement joins TRBV6-2 or TRBV6-3 to TRBJ2-3; a weak D match, TRBD1 (6 bases). Trimming took 5 bases from V and 1 from J, leaving 7 bases between them. The CDR3 extends over 13 amino acids. Germline loops: CDR1 MNHEY, CDR2 SVGEGT. The CDR3 DNA follows: TGTGCCAGCAGTGACAGGCGCACAGATACGCAGTATTTT. It translates to CASSDRRTDTQYF.

This clonotype was seen only a few times. The chain links TRBV6-2 or TRBV6-3 to TRBJ2-7; D not certain. V was clipped by 4 bases and J by 5 bases, with 9 bases between them. This CDR3 has 12 amino acids. Germline assignment: CDR1 MNHEY and CDR2 SVGEGT. DNA of the CDR3: TGTGCCAGCAGTTCACTTGCGCACGAGCAGTACTTC. Protein: CASSSLAHEQYF.

This clonotype was detected many times. The CDR3 is CASSQRQTGKDEQFF. CDR3 coding DNA: TGTGCCAGCAGTCAAAGACAGACGGGAAAGGATGAGCAGTTCTTC. V is TRBV27 and J is TRBJ2-1; tentatively, D is TRBD1 or TRBD2 (5 bases each). Germline V gene sequence: CDR1 MNHEY, CDR2 SMNVEV (reference sequence). Between the trimmed V and J ends, which lost 5 bases and 8 bases, there was a span of 19 bases. The CDR3 is made up of 15 amino acids.

This clonotype was detected only a few times. The chain has TRBV9 and TRBJ1-3; 7 bases are shared with TRBD1. This CDR3 spans 15 amino acids. The trim removed 0 bases at V and 3 bases at J, leaving 3 bases unmatched. From germline, CDR1 is SGDLS and CDR2 YYNGEE. The CDR3 here is CASSVAGGYGNTIYF. As DNA, the CDR3 is TGTGCCAGCAGCGTAGCAGGGGGATATGGAAACACCATATATTTT.

Only a few counts were recorded for this clonotype. The chain combines TRBV19 with TRBJ2-2; D could derive from TRBD1 or TRBD2 (5 bases each). CDR1 and CDR2 from the germline V gene are LNHDA and SQIVND (reference sequence). This CDR3 has 17 residues. V gave up 7 bases and J gave up 5 bases, with 23 bases separating them. CDR3 bases: TGTGCCAGTACTCTAACCCGAGGGGCGAAGGGGACCGGGGAGCTGTTTTTT. This sequence encodes CASTLTRGAKGTGELFF. Full variable domain (rest looked up from reference TRBV19 and TRBJ2-2): DGGITQSPKYLFRKEGQNVTLSCEQNLNHDAMYWYRQDPGQGLRLIYYSQIVNDFQKGDIAEGYSVSREKKESFPLTVTSAQKNPTAFYLCASTLTRGAKGTGELFFGEGSRLTVL.

The chain joins TRBV29-1 to TRBJ2-3; D might be TRBD2 (6 bases). With 4 bases removed from V and 4 bases from J, the gap between germline ends came to 6 bases. The CDR3 is 11 amino acids. From germline, CDR1 is SQVTM and CDR2 ANQGSEA. CDR3 residues: CSVGEADTQYF. The CDR3 bases are TGCAGCGTTGGGGAGGCAGATACGCAGTATTTT.

This clonotype has a handful of counts. The gene calls are TRBV7-2 and TRBJ2-3; D uncertain. V lost 7 bases to trimming and J lost 6 bases, with 14 bases between them. The CDR3 runs 13 residues. Looked up from germline, CDR1 is SGHTA and CDR2 is FQGNSA. Written as DNA, the CDR3 is TGTGCCAGCACCCGAGCGTCTACTGATACGCAGTATTTT. Protein sequence: CASTRASTDTQYF.

This clonotype was counted at least ten times. Possible read error: a much larger clone is one base away. V and J are TRBV12-5 and TRBJ1-1; D remains unclear. CDR3 length: 13 residues. Germline lookup yields CDR1 LGHNT and CDR2 FRNRAP. V was pared by 1 base and J by 0 bases, with 3 bases between. The CDR3 spells CASGLGVNTEAFF. CDR3 coding DNA: TGTGCTAGTGGTTTGGGGGTGAACACTGAAGCTTTCTTT.

The V and J genes are TRBV5-1 and TRBJ2-5; no firm D call. V lost 4 bases and J lost 5, with 15 bases in between. Germline assignment: CDR1 SGHRS and CDR2 YFSETQ. The CDR3 contains 14 residues. CDR3 amino acids: CASSPPSGIETQYF. The DNA of the CDR3 is TGCGCCAGCAGCCCCCCCAGTGGGATCGAGACCCAGTACTTC.

This clonotype has at least ten counts. The chain joins TRBV18 to TRBJ2-5; possible D gene TRBD1, 6 bases. The length of the CDR3 is 13 residues. CDR1 and CDR2 (germline): KGHSH, LQKENI. V lost 6 bases, J lost 4 bases, and 12 bases lay in between. CDR3 loop: CASSKGETETQYF. In nucleotides, the CDR3 is TGTGCCAGCTCGAAGGGGGAAACAGAGACCCAGTACTTC. The variable domain in full, completed from reference TRBV18 and TRBJ2-5, reads NAGVMQNPRHLVRRRGQEARLRCSPMKGHSHVYWYRQLPEEGLKFMVYLQKENIIDESGMPKERFSAEFPKEGPSILRIQQVVRGDSAAYFCASSKGETETQYFGPGTRLLVL.

The chain joins TRBV28 to TRBJ2-7; the D gene is possibly TRBD2 (5 bases). Trimming left V 6 bases short and J 4 bases short, with 13 bases between. Per germline, CDR1 MDHEN and CDR2 SYDVKM. This CDR3 region has 13 residues. Here the CDR3 reads CASRVGSRYEQYF. The CDR3 DNA reads TGTGCCAGCAGAGTTGGGAGTAGGTACGAGCAGTACTTC.

This clonotype was counted between two and nine times. J is TRBJ2-2 and V is TRBV7-9; D ambiguous. CDR3 length: 14 amino acids. Per the germline V gene, CDR1 is SEHNR and CDR2 is FQNEAQ (reference sequence). V lost 5 bases and J 5 bases, leaving 12 bases between the germline ends. CDR3 in amino acids: CASSSPVRTGELFF. The CDR3 region has the DNA TGTGCCAGCAGCAGCCCGGTACGGACCGGGGAGCTGTTTTTT. Together with reference TRBV7-9 and TRBJ2-2, the CDR3 gives the full variable domain: DTGVSQNPRHKITKRGQNVTFRCDPISEHNRLYWYRQTLGQGPEFLTYFQNEAQLEKSRLLSDRFSAERPKGSFSTLEIQRTEQGDSAMYLCASSSPVRTGELFFGEGSRLTVL.

Only a few counts were recorded for this clonotype. The chain is built from TRBV18 and TRBJ1-2, with D unresolved. Germline CDR1 and CDR2: KGHSH and LQKENI. The ends were cut back, 0 bases at V and 5 bases at J, with 10 bases in the middle. The CDR3 spans 14 residues. As DNA, the CDR3 is TGTGCCAGCTCACCACCGAACAGACGTTATGGCTACACCTTC. This translates into CASSPPNRRYGYTF.

This clonotype occurred many times. This chain uses TRBV10-3 with TRBJ2-7, with unresolved D. Germline assignment: CDR1 ENHRY and CDR2 SYGVKD. This CDR3 comprises 14 residues. Trimming removed 2 bases at V and 2 bases at J, with 10 bases between. Here the CDR3 DNA reads TGTGCCATCAGTGAGGCTGTCTCCGCCTACGAGCAGTACTTC. This encodes CAISEAVSAYEQYF.

This clonotype was observed a handful of times. The V and J genes are TRBV7-2 and TRBJ2-3; no clear D. Germline V gives CDR1 SGHTA, CDR2 FQGNSA. The V and J ends lost 8 bases and 0 bases respectively, with 9 bases between them. The CDR3 is 13 amino acids. CDR3 coding DNA: TGTGCCAGCGAGAGGTTGAGCACAGATACGCAGTATTTT. Translation gives CASERLSTDTQYF.

At least ten counts were recorded for this clonotype. The CDR3: CASSLVWGPDEQFF. The CDR3 nucleotides are TGTGCCAGCAGCTTAGTTTGGGGGCCCGATGAGCAGTTCTTC. V and J are TRBV7-2 and TRBJ2-1; TRBD1 might be the D (6 bases). Germline assignment: CDR1 SGHTA and CDR2 FQGNSA. The CDR3 is 14 amino acids. Between the trimmed V and J ends, which lost 1 base and 8 bases, there was a span of 12 bases.

Turning to this clonotype: A much larger clone sits a single nucleotide away, making a read error possible. The chain links TRBV28 to TRBJ2-2, with 10 bases aligning to TRBD1. The trim removed 8 bases at V and 4 bases at J, leaving 13 bases unmatched. The V gene's germline CDR1 is MDHEN and CDR2 SYDVKM. This CDR3 has 17 residues. The CDR3: CASGPPPWTGGTGELFF. Here the CDR3 DNA reads TGTGCCAGCGGTCCCCCACCCTGGACAGGGGGCACCGGGGAGCTGTTTTTT.

This clonotype was picked up many times. One junction end does not reproduce the germline sequence, and a read error may be involved. The chain carries TRBV5-1 and TRBJ2-3, with TRBD2 identical over 8 bases. Germline values: CDR1 SGHRS, CDR2 YFSETQ. The CDR3 length is 15 residues. The DNA for the CDR3 is TGTGCCAGCAGTTTAGGACTAGCAGACACAGATACGCAGTATTTT. Protein sequence: CASSLGLADTDTQYF.